These 7 T cell receptor beta chains were sequenced from one sample in a study of blood T cell repertoires in COVID-19. Some clones are missing from TCRdb's copy, which holds only in-frame ones; the method was immunoSEQ multiplex PCR. The sample records 290,000 or so clones, 70% to 90% being singletons. The material sequenced was peripheral blood. These receptors were collected from a man in his fifties or sixties with active or convalescent COVID-19.

The rearrangement joins TRBV18 to TRBJ1-1; D is unclear. The germline CDR1 and CDR2 sequences are KGHSH and LQKENI. The CDR3 length is 13 residues. The V and J ends lost 4 bases and 5 bases respectively, with 11 bases between them. The CDR3 sequence is CASSLDSNTEAFF. The CDR3 DNA follows: TGTGCCAGCTCACTGGACTCGAATACTGAAGCTTTCTTT.

This chain uses TRBV4-2 with TRBJ1-2; no clear D gene. Germline values: CDR1 LGHNA, CDR2 YNFKEQ. The CDR3 has 15 amino acids. The V gene lost 0 bases and the J gene lost 8 bases, with 16 bases spanning the gap. The CDR3 region is CASSQENLPPGGYTF. CDR3 nucleotide sequence: TGTGCCAGCAGCCAAGAGAACCTCCCCCCGGGAGGCTACACCTTC.

The rearrangement joins TRBV5-6 to TRBJ2-3, with TRBD2 matching 11 bases. V shed 3 bases and J 2 bases; nucleotides not matched to a gene: 5. The CDR3 is 16 amino acids. Germline CDR1 and CDR2: SGHDT and YYEEEE. The CDR3 sequence is CASSWRLAGNTDTQYF. The CDR3 DNA is TGTGCCAGCAGCTGGAGACTAGCGGGGAACACAGATACGCAGTATTTT.

This clone has more than one count but fewer than ten. The chain has TRBV6-4 and TRBJ1-2; 7 bases map to TRBD1. The CDR3 runs 15 residues. Germline V CDR1 and CDR2: MRHNA, SNTAGT. J lost 1 base, V lost 5 bases, and 7 bases had no gene match. The DNA of the CDR3 is TGTGCCAGCAGTCCCCGGACAGGCGTTAACTATGGCTACACCTTC. Translated: CASSPRTGVNYGYTF.

The CDR3 nucleotides are TGTGCCAGCAGCTTAGGGTACTCCGGGAACCGATACGAGCAGTACTTC. It specifies CASSLGYSGNRYEQYF. This chain connects TRBV11-2 to TRBJ2-7, with a tentative D call TRBD2 (5 bases). The CDR3 spans 16 residues. V was clipped by 1 base and J by 4 bases, with 17 bases between them. Looked up from germline, CDR1 is SGHAT and CDR2 is FQNNGV.

The V gene is TRBV27, the J gene TRBJ1-2, with D hard to call. Germline CDR1 reads MNHEY; CDR2 reads SMNVEV (reference sequence). This CDR3 spans 13 amino acids. V dropped 6 bases and J dropped 8 bases, with 16 bases sitting between them. CDR3 protein: CASRQSGMGGYTF. The DNA of the CDR3 is TGTGCCAGCAGGCAATCGGGGATGGGGGGCTACACCTTC.

The chain couples TRBV4-3 to TRBJ1-4; D might be TRBD1 (5 bases). The ends were cut back, 4 bases at V and 5 bases at J, with 14 bases in the middle. The CDR3 has 15 amino acids. Germline V lookup: CDR1 LGHNA, CDR2 YSLEER. CDR3 sequence reads: CASSRGTAKNEKLFF. The DNA of the CDR3 is TGCGCCAGCAGCCGGGGGACTGCCAAAAATGAAAAACTGTTTTTT.